This TCR beta chain appears in the sequencing data of a study of blood T cell repertoires in COVID-19. Clones were read by immunoSEQ multiplex PCR, and TCRdb kept only the in-frame ones, dropping some. This table has 160,000 or so clones, 80% to 90% appearing once. Per germline, CDR1 SGHTA and CDR2 FQGNSA. With 1 base removed from V and 4 bases from J, the gap between germline ends came to 7 bases. This CDR3 has 13 amino acids. The receptor comes from a woman at least 80 years old with acute or convalescent COVID-19. This chain links TRBV7-2 with TRBJ2-5, with D unresolved. The material sequenced was peripheral blood. This chain's CDR3 is CASSLGARETQYF. CDR3 sequence (DNA): TGTGCCAGCAGCTTAGGGGCACGAGAGACCCAGTACTTC.